The 17 T cell receptor beta chains in this list originate from one sample, sequenced in a study of T cell responses to AZD1222 COVID-19 vaccine. TCRdb's copy holds only in-frame clones and misses some; the assay was immunoSEQ multiplex PCR. The sample has about 59,000 clones, roughly 89% seen once; the top ten hold 6.1%. This material consisted of peripheral blood, taken 28 days after the second AZD1222 dose. The receptors here all came from an adult who received the AZD1222 COVID-19 vaccine.

The V and J genes are TRBV18 and TRBJ1-3, with TRBD1 as a possible D gene (5 bases). The V gene lost 0 bases and the J gene lost 4 bases, with 10 bases spanning the gap. Germline V gives CDR1 KGHSH, CDR2 LQKENI. The CDR3 is 15 amino acids. The CDR3 nucleotides are TGTGCCAGCTCACCACCGGGCAGGGCCGGAAACACCATATATTTT. This sequence encodes CASSPPGRAGNTIYF.

This sequence joins TRBV10-3 and TRBJ1-1, with D unresolved. The CDR3 spans 14 residues. V lost 4 bases and J lost 0, with 9 bases in between. CDR1 and CDR2 from the germline V gene are ENHRY and SYGVKD. CDR3: CAISVTVMNTEAFF. The DNA of the CDR3 is TGTGCCATCAGTGTTACGGTAATGAACACTGAAGCTTTCTTT.

The genes are TRBV10-3 and TRBJ2-6; weak D call: TRBD1 (6 bases). V was cut by 3 bases and J by 0 bases, with 21 bases left in between. CDR3 length: 20 residues. Germline CDR1 ENHRY, CDR2 SYGVKD. CDR3 in DNA: TGTGCCATCAGTGAAGGAGTAGTGACAGGAAACCCCTCTGGGGCCAACGTCCTGACTTTC. Residues: CAISEGVVTGNPSGANVLTF.

V and J are TRBV5-1 and TRBJ2-7, with 14 bases lining up with TRBD2. The germline CDR1 and CDR2 sequences are SGHRS and YFSETQ. This CDR3 contains 16 residues. The J segment lost 6 bases and the V segment lost 4 bases, leaving 9 bases of the junction unmatched. The CDR3 reads CASSPRGTSGSGEQYF. The CDR3 nucleotides are TGCGCCAGCAGCCCACGTGGGACTAGCGGGAGTGGCGAGCAGTACTTC.

The chain couples TRBV12-5 to TRBJ2-2; D gene unclear. Trimming cost V 2 bases and J 0 bases, with 1 base left between them. This CDR3 is built from 13 residues. Germline-derived CDR1 and CDR2 are LGHNT and FRNRAP. CDR3 sequence (DNA): TGTGCTAGTGGTTTGTCGAACACCGGGGAGCTGTTTTTT. Amino acids: CASGLSNTGELFF.

V usage is TRBV7-9 and J usage is TRBJ2-7, with a weak D call TRBD1 (6 bases). The CDR3 extends over 15 amino acids. Germline V CDR1 and CDR2: SEHNR, FQNEAQ (reference sequence). V lost 5 bases, J lost 2 bases, and 16 bases lay in between. CDR3 sequence (DNA): TGTGCCAGCAGCCCCCTTAAGGGGGTGGCCTACGAGCAGTACTTC. It encodes CASSPLKGVAYEQYF. Combining the CDR3 with reference TRBV7-9 and TRBJ2-7 gives the whole variable domain DTGVSQNPRHKITKRGQNVTFRCDPISEHNRLYWYRQTLGQGPEFLTYFQNEAQLEKSRLLSDRFSAERPKGSFSTLEIQRTEQGDSAMYLCASSPLKGVAYEQYFGPGTRLTVT.

The CDR3 loop reads CASSPSGRPGGNTIYF. As DNA, the CDR3 is TGTGCCAGTAGTCCCTCGGGCAGGCCAGGCGGAAACACCATATATTTT. The chain is built from TRBV19 and TRBJ1-3; no firm D call. Per germline, CDR1 LNHDA and CDR2 SQIVND (reference sequence). V lost 5 bases to trimming and J lost 4 bases, with 18 bases between them. This CDR3 has 16 amino acids.

The chain uses TRBV5-1 and TRBJ2-4; D remains ambiguous. Germline V gives CDR1 SGHRS, CDR2 YFSETQ. The CDR3 contains 14 residues. The ends were cut back, 4 bases at V and 1 base at J, with 9 bases in the middle. CDR3 sequence reads: CASSPLRAKNIQYF. CDR3 nucleotides: TGCGCCAGCAGCCCTTTACGGGCCAAAAACATTCAGTACTTC.

This chain connects TRBV7-9 to TRBJ1-1, with 7 bases fitting TRBD1. The CDR3 contains 13 residues. Per germline, CDR1 SEHNR and CDR2 FQNEAQ (reference sequence). V gave up 6 bases and J gave up 7 bases; unmatched junction bases: 8. The DNA of the CDR3 is TGTGCCAGCAGACAAACAGGGGCGGTTGAAGCTTTCTTT. Protein product: CASRQTGAVEAFF.

The genes are TRBV7-8 and TRBJ1-2; 8 nucleotides match TRBD1. Germline V gene data show CDR1 as SGHVS and CDR2 as FQNEAQ. The CDR3 totals 14 residues. V lost 1 base, J lost 7 bases, and 5 bases stayed unmatched. Here the CDR3 reads CASSLEAGGSGYTF. CDR3 bases: TGTGCCAGCAGCTTAGAGGCAGGGGGCAGTGGCTACACCTTC. The variable domain in full, completed from reference TRBV7-8 and TRBJ1-2, reads GAGVSQSPRYKVAKRGQDVALRCDPISGHVSLFWYQQALGQGPEFLTYFQNEAQLDKSGLPSDRFFAERPEGSVSTLKIQRTQQEDSAVYLCASSLEAGGSGYTFGSGTRLTVV.

V gene TRBV10-2 combines with J gene TRBJ2-7, with 7 nucleotides matching TRBD1. This CDR3 comprises 13 residues. CDR1 and CDR2 from the germline V gene are WSHSY and SAAADI. The J segment lost 1 base and the V segment lost 8 bases, leaving 5 bases of the junction unmatched. Here the CDR3 reads CASGPTGSYEQYF. The CDR3 DNA sequence: TGCGCCAGCGGACCGACAGGGTCCTACGAGCAGTACTTC.

The chain combines TRBV14 with TRBJ2-5; 8 nucleotides line up with TRBD1. Trimming at V came to 2 bases and at J to 5 bases, leaving 7 bases not matched to a gene. Germline CDR1 is SGHDN and CDR2 is FVKESK. The CDR3 runs 15 residues. The CDR3 is CASSQLWTGRETQYF. The CDR3 DNA reads TGTGCCAGCAGCCAACTCTGGACAGGGAGGGAGACCCAGTACTTC.

CDR3 in DNA: TGTGCCAGCTCACCGGCAGGTAGGACTGAAGCTTTCTTT. Its protein product is CASSPAGRTEAFF. V and J are TRBV18 and TRBJ1-1; no clear D gene. This CDR3 spans 13 amino acids. The germline CDR1 and CDR2 sequences are KGHSH and LQKENI. Trimming pared 3 bases from V and 5 bases from J, leaving 10 bases between.

The V call is TRBV30, the J call TRBJ1-1; the D is unclear. CDR3 length: 11 residues. Germline CDR1 and CDR2: GTSNPN and SVGIG (reference sequence). The ends were cut back, 4 bases at V and 2 bases at J, with 5 bases in the middle. In DNA form, the CDR3 reads TGTGCCTGGACTCTCAACACTGAAGCTTTCTTT. This codes for CAWTLNTEAFF.

This clone was observed a few times. The CDR3 loop reads CATSRTDLNAYEQYF. The CDR3 nucleotides are TGTGCCACCAGCAGGACGGACTTGAATGCCTACGAGCAGTACTTC. This chain connects TRBV15 to TRBJ2-7; TRBD2 might be the D (5 bases). This CDR3 comprises 15 residues. The germline V gene has CDR1 LNHNV and CDR2 YYDKDF (reference sequence). V gave up 3 bases and J gave up 2 bases, with 14 bases separating them.

This clone was picked up one time. This chain joins TRBV10-2 and TRBJ1-2; D unclear. Trimming removed 6 bases from V and 5 bases from J, with 13 bases in between. CDR1 is WSHSY, CDR2 SAAADI, per germline. This CDR3 has 13 amino acids. The CDR3 region is CASSHGPSYGYTF. The CDR3 DNA reads TGCGCCAGCAGCCACGGGCCTTCATATGGCTACACCTTC.

This chain links TRBV28 with TRBJ2-7; D uncertain. Germline values: CDR1 MDHEN, CDR2 SYDVKM. The CDR3 consists of 14 residues. Trimming stripped 3 bases from V and 3 bases from J, with 12 bases between. The DNA of the CDR3 is TGTGCCAGCAGTTTTCGGCAGATAGGCTACGAGCAGTACTTC. As protein: CASSFRQIGYEQYF.